This TCR beta chain appears in the sequencing data of a study of blood T cell repertoires in COVID-19. Study overall: Material from acute and convalescent COVID-19 was sourced from the United States, Italy and Spain. T cells, B-cell-depleted T cells, or PBMCs supplied cDNA or gDNA.

With 1 base clipped from V and 10 bases from J, the junction kept 14 bases outside the gene matches. Germline V lookup: CDR1 SGHTA, CDR2 FQGNSA. The CDR3 runs to 17 residues. In the original analysis: For nucleated cells, counts were estimated from reference gene primer amplification. Generated by immunoSEQ multiplex PCR, the TCRdb table keeps only in-frame clones and is missing some. The D gene and trimming were derived from the DNA, and the V and J assignments and clone size from that table. Seen here are around 700,000 clones, about 87% observed once, and the top ten hold 0.2% to 0.3%. The sequence derives from a woman under 30 with acute or convalescent COVID-19. The sample taken for sequencing was peripheral blood. J is TRBJ2-1 and V is TRBV7-2; TRBD2 aligns across 9 bases. CDR3 DNA: TGTGCCAGCAGCTTAGGGTTAAGGCGGGGGGGCCTAGGCGAGCAGTTCTTC. Its protein is CASSLGLRRGGLGEQFF.